The clone carrying this T cell receptor (beta chain) is judged medium-sized. Its antigen is as yet unknown. The sample originates from a study of spatial heterogeneity in lung cancer. Study conclusions and caveats: Beta chains had 13% to 15% coverage of tumor T cells, and alpha chains had around 7%. Tumoral mutation counts were tracked by counts of expanded intratumoral alpha and beta TCRs.

Time point noted: sample taken at primary tumor resection. No cell sorting; template was whole RNA from tumor, lung tissue or PBMC. Each CDR3 protein gets one entry after TCRdb re-called the 5' RACE reads with MiXCR. The data contain roughly 8,000 distinct CDR3 sequences, 7% to 10% of them seen just once; the ten biggest clones take up approximately 4.4%. The material sequenced was lung tumor tissue, taken at surgery. The TCR originated in a male donor with early-stage non-small cell lung cancer.

CDR3 in amino acids: CASGPGVGETQYF. CDR3 nucleotides: TGTGCCAGCGGGCCGGGAGTCGGAGAGACCCAGTACTTC. This chain joins TRBV27 and TRBJ2-5, with D possibly matching TRBD2 (6 bases). Trimming pared 8 bases from V and 4 bases from J, leaving 14 bases between. The CDR3 length is 13 residues. Germline V CDR1 and CDR2: MNHEY, SMNVEV (reference sequence).